The entry that follows covers one T cell receptor (beta chain) sequence. Its antigen target is currently unknown. Per-base qualities were not stored, and no clone one base away is much larger. This specimen belongs to a study of blood T cells in healthy people across ages (dated by TCRdb to about 2015). General notes on the study: In model experiments, roughly one uniquely barcoded TCR beta cDNA molecule per two T cells was captured by template switching. To track age-related changes in TCR beta repertoire diversity, the study relied on deep sequencing normalized with unique cDNA molecular identifiers. Four age groups were formed from the donors: young (average approximately 15 years), middle-aged (approximately 39), aged (roughly 56) and long-lived (approximately 78). To avoid experimental bias, donors of different ages were distributed randomly across sequencing lanes. The study analyzed two additional independent replicas of 1 million unique cDNA reads from the same blood draw for two donors, one aged 18 to 29 and one aged 80 or older. Broad study findings and their caveats: Observed TCR beta diversity per million T cells fell roughly linearly with age, and a significant reduction was already apparent by age roughly 40. The long-lived group showed more naive CD4+ T cells, fewer expanded clones and increased TCR diversity than the aged group, suggesting age selection. Because the CMV infection status of the donors was unknown, age-related changes in expanded clonotypes may potentially have been confounded. Since profiling was done on bulk unsorted PBMCs, naive and antigen-experienced compartments could not be conclusively compared. Observed TCR beta diversity correlated strongly with the percentage of naive T cells measured by flow cytometry. Estimates of total diversity based on one million sequenced T cells were considered lower bounds and underestimates.

Donors were a few dozen systemically healthy Caucasian individuals from Russia aged roughly 6 to 95 years. Each donor gave 8 to 10 milliliters of peripheral blood, drawn into EDTA-treated Vacutainer tubes. Ficoll-Paque density-gradient centrifugation was used to isolate PBMCs, with at least 6.5 million obtained per sample. Total RNA, at least 6 micrograms per sample, was extracted from PBMCs with Trizol reagent. For every donor, flow cytometry on a PBMC aliquot measured the percentage of naive CD45RAhigh/CD27high T cells. Library preparation was by 5' RACE. Sequencing was carried out with an Illumina HiSeq 2500. The second PCR ran for about 7 to 11 cycles and used a J-beta primer mix along with a sample-barcoded 5' primer. A template-switch 5' adaptor carrying 12 random nucleotides introduced a unique molecular identifier onto each TCR beta cDNA molecule. Each sample yielded at least 2.5 million CDR3-containing paired-end reads. The Mint cDNA synthesis kit, primed by a TRBC-specific oligonucleotide, was used to synthesize first-strand cDNA from all RNA. All cDNA was treated with uracil-DNA glycosylase and then went through a first 18-cycle PCR with the universal primers M1SS and BC2_uni_R. The source study handled its data this way. Each sample was normalized by randomly selecting 1 million high-quality reads, each carrying a distinct molecular identifier. Instead of being binned into consensus sequences, reads with shared molecular identifiers were discarded. MiTCR, set to a Q25 quality threshold and the strictest error-elimination algorithm, was used for CDR3 identification, clonotype clustering and error correction. A nonparametric unseen species model with Euler transformation was used to estimate a lower bound on total TCR beta diversity. TCRdb itself trimmed the public reads at Q25 with fastp, ran MiXCR and retained productive beta chains. Records with the same CDR3 protein are collapsed into one entry carrying the most frequent genes and DNA. The authors' filters were not applied to this entry. The sample has about 640,000 distinct CDR3 sequences on record, 58% of them singletons. 30% to 45% of the sample is held by the ten biggest clonotypes.

The receptor was isolated from a man aged 55-75 years in good health. What was sequenced was blood.

The DNA reads as follows: TGTGCCAGCAGGACCGGGACAGGGGCGCCCCAGCATTTT. This translates into CASRTGTGAPQHF. The V and J genes are TRBV6-4 and TRBJ1-5; 10 bases in the middle match TRBD1. Reading from cysteine to phenylalanine, the CDR3 counts 13 amino acids. Just CDR3 DNA is preserved here, 39 bases in frame from base 1. The germline V gene gives CDR1 as MRHNA and CDR2 as SNTAGT. V ends up 6 bases short and J 9 bases short, with an unmatched junction base count of 5.